The subject of this entry is one T cell receptor beta chain. The antigen is unknown. The sample is drawn from a study of tumor-infiltrating lymphocytes in localized non-small cell lung cancer. Repertoires were generated with immunoSEQ multiplex PCR, while TCRdb's copy carries only in-frame clones and drops some. This sample carries around 16,000 clones, 69% of them seen once, and the ten largest clones take 4.5% to 7.5%. The ends were cut back, 5 bases at V and 4 bases at J, with 12 bases in the middle. Germline V gives CDR1 SNHLY, CDR2 FYNNEI. The CDR3 is 13 amino acids. Study-level points and caveats: No T-cell fraction difference was seen between IM1 and IM2 tumors. Higher tumor T cell infiltration than in uninvolved lung was supported by TCRbeta sequencing.

The rearrangement joins TRBV2 to TRBJ2-7; tentative D call: TRBD1 (6 bases). What was sequenced was lung tumor tissue. The receptor's source is a human donor with non-small cell lung cancer. The CDR3 here is CASSPQGSYEQYF. CDR3 DNA: TGTGCCAGCAGTCCACAGGGATCGTACGAGCAGTACTTC.